This T cell receptor beta chain was recorded in a study of blood T cell repertoires in COVID-19. Clones were sequenced by immunoSEQ multiplex PCR, and TCRdb holds only the in-frame ones, with some missing. The sample includes a few hundred thousand clones, 87% of them seen just once. The CDR3 sequence is 17 residues long. J was trimmed by 4 bases and V by 0 bases; bases with no gene match: 11. Looked up from germline, CDR1 is SGDLS and CDR2 is YYNGEE. The sequence came from a man between 35 and 55 years old in a cohort exposed to, infected with or recovered from COVID-19 (not recorded which). This chain joins TRBV9 and TRBJ2-3; 7 nucleotides align to TRBD1. The sequencing input was PBMCs or T cells enriched from blood (not recorded which). The chain's CDR3 is CASSVVVRQGVSDTQYF. CDR3 nucleotides: TGTGCCAGCAGCGTAGTTGTGAGACAGGGTGTCTCAGATACGCAGTATTTT. The entire variable domain, with the rest obtained from reference TRBV9 and TRBJ2-3, is as follows: DSGVTQTPKHLITATGQRVTLRCSPRSGDLSVYWYQQSLDQGLQFLIQYYNGEERAKGNILERFSAQQFPDLHSELNLSSLELGDSALYFCASSVVVRQGVSDTQYFGPGTRLTVL.